The clone carrying this TCR beta chain was recorded many times. Its antigen is unknown. The time point is: newly diagnosed GD, antithyroid drugs for less than 3 months. From RNA extracted from PBMCs, the TCR library was made. Staff drew around 8.6 milliliters of peripheral blood into EDTA tubes. Investigators prepared the TCR beta libraries by applying iRepertoire HTBI primers and Arm-PCR of CDR3 regions. TCRdb reprocessed the multiplex PCR reads with MiXCR, giving one entry per CDR3 protein. The sample records 250,000 or so distinct CDR3 sequences, around 20% being singletons. The data belong to a study of regulatory T cells in long-lasting Graves disease. Whole-study findings and limits: Thyroid tissue went unexamined; only peripheral blood was analyzed. Persistent disease was associated with favored TRBV28 usage and with favored use of TRBJ1-2 and TRBJ2-5.

This CDR3 is 15 amino acids long. CDR1 and CDR2 (germline): SGHRS, YFSETQ. The junction had 10 bases not matched to a gene; V was cut back by 4 bases and J by 4 bases. The sample consisted of peripheral blood mononuclear cells (PBMCs), taken at new diagnosis, from a patient treated with antithyroid drugs. The chain links TRBV5-1 to TRBJ2-5, with 7 bases that match TRBD1. This clonotype originated in a female donor with Graves disease. The CDR3 loop reads CASSLRTGGGETQYF. DNA of the CDR3: TGCGCCAGCAGCCTACGGACAGGAGGTGGAGAGACCCAGTACTTC.